This entry is about one TCR beta chain. This sample was included in a study of blood T cell repertoires in COVID-19. Turning to the study itself: The United States, Italy and Spain provided the acute and convalescent COVID-19 samples. Sample material is recorded as cDNA or gDNA derived from T cells, B-cell-depleted T cells, or PBMCs.

Per the original methods: Amplification from reference gene primers served as the basis for estimated nucleated cell counts. Clones were sequenced by immunoSEQ multiplex PCR, and TCRdb holds only the in-frame ones, with some missing. V, J and clone size reflect that table, while D and trimming were determined from the DNA. The sample consists of 14,000 or so clones, 87% of them appearing once. From germline, CDR1 is ENHRY and CDR2 SYGVKD. This CDR3 has 15 residues. With 2 bases clipped from V and 8 bases from J, the junction kept 7 bases outside the gene matches. The sequenced sample was peripheral blood. The sequence came from a human donor with active COVID-19. The donor label of this sample is uncertain. The chain has TRBV10-3 and TRBJ2-1, with TRBD1 matching 9 bases. The CDR3 sequence is CAISERKDRGDEQFF. CDR3 DNA sequence: TGTGCCATCAGTGAGCGAAAGGACAGGGGTGATGAGCAGTTCTTC.